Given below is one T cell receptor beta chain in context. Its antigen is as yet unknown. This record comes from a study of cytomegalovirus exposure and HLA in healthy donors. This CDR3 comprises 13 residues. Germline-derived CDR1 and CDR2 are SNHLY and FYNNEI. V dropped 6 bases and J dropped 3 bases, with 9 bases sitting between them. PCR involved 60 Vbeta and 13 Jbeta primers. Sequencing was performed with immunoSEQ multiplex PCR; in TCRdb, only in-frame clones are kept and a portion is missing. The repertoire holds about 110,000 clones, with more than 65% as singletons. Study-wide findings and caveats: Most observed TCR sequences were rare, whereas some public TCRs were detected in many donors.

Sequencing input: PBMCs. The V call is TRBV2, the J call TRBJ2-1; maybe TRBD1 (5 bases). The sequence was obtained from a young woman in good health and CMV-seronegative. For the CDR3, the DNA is TGTGCCAGCAGGTCTACAGGCTACAATGAGCAGTTCTTC. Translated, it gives CASRSTGYNEQFF.